This T cell receptor beta chain was sequenced during a study of blood T cell repertoires in COVID-19. Study overall: The origin of the acute and convalescent COVID-19 samples was the United States, Italy and Spain. Sources were T cells, B-cell-depleted T cells, or PBMCs; the material itself was cDNA or gDNA.

In the authors' workflow: For nucleated cells, counts were estimated from reference gene primer amplification. The repertoire was sequenced with immunoSEQ multiplex PCR; TCRdb's copy has only in-frame clones and lacks some. V, J and clone size were drawn from that table, and D and trimming were deduced from the DNA. This sample has over 250,000 clones, with 88% found just once. The germline gives CDR1 GTSNPN, CDR2 SVGIG (reference sequence). V gave up 5 bases and J gave up 7 bases; unmatched junction bases: 9. CDR3 length equals 14 residues. This chain joins TRBV30 and TRBJ1-4; 8 bases are shared with TRBD1. This clonotype was sampled from a woman aged 40 to 50 who had recovered from COVID-19. The sequenced material came from peripheral blood. Here the CDR3 DNA reads TGTGCCTGGGACAAAGACAGGGGAGGTGAAAAACTGTTTTTT. Its translation is CAWDKDRGGEKLFF.